One T cell receptor (beta chain) is described in this entry. V was pared by 5 bases and J by 4 bases, with 6 bases of the junction left unmatched. Germline V gene sequence: CDR1 SEHNR, CDR2 FQNEAQ (reference sequence). This CDR3 spans 16 amino acids. This sample stems from a study of technical replicates of blood from several donors. Method: immunoSEQ multiplex PCR; TCRdb's copy keeps in-frame clones and lacks some. The table lists some 80,000 clones, roughly 94% of them singletons, with 0.38% in the top ten. The source of this sequence is a human donor in good health. Sequencing was performed on T cells isolated from PBMCs. The chain links TRBV7-9 to TRBJ2-5; 14 bases fit TRBD2. DNA for the CDR3: TGTGCCAGCAGCCTCAGACTAGCGGGAGGGGGAGAGACCCAGTACTTC. It specifies CASSLRLAGGGETQYF.